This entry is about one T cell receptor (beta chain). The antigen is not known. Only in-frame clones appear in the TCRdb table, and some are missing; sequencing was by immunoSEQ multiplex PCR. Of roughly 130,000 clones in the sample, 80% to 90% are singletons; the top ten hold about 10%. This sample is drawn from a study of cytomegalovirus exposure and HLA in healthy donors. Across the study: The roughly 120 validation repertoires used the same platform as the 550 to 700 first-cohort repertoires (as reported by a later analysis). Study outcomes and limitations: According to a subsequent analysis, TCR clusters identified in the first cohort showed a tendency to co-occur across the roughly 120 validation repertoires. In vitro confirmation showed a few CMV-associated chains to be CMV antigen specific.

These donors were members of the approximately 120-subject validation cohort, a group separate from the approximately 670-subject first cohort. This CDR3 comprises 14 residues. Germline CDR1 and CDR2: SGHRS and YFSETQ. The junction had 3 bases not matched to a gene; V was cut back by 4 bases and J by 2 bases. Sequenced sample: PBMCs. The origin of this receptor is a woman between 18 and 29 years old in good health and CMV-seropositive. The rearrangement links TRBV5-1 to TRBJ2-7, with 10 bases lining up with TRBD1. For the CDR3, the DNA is TGCGCCAGCAGCGCTGGACAGGGGGCCTACGAGCAGTACTTC. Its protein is CASSAGQGAYEQYF.